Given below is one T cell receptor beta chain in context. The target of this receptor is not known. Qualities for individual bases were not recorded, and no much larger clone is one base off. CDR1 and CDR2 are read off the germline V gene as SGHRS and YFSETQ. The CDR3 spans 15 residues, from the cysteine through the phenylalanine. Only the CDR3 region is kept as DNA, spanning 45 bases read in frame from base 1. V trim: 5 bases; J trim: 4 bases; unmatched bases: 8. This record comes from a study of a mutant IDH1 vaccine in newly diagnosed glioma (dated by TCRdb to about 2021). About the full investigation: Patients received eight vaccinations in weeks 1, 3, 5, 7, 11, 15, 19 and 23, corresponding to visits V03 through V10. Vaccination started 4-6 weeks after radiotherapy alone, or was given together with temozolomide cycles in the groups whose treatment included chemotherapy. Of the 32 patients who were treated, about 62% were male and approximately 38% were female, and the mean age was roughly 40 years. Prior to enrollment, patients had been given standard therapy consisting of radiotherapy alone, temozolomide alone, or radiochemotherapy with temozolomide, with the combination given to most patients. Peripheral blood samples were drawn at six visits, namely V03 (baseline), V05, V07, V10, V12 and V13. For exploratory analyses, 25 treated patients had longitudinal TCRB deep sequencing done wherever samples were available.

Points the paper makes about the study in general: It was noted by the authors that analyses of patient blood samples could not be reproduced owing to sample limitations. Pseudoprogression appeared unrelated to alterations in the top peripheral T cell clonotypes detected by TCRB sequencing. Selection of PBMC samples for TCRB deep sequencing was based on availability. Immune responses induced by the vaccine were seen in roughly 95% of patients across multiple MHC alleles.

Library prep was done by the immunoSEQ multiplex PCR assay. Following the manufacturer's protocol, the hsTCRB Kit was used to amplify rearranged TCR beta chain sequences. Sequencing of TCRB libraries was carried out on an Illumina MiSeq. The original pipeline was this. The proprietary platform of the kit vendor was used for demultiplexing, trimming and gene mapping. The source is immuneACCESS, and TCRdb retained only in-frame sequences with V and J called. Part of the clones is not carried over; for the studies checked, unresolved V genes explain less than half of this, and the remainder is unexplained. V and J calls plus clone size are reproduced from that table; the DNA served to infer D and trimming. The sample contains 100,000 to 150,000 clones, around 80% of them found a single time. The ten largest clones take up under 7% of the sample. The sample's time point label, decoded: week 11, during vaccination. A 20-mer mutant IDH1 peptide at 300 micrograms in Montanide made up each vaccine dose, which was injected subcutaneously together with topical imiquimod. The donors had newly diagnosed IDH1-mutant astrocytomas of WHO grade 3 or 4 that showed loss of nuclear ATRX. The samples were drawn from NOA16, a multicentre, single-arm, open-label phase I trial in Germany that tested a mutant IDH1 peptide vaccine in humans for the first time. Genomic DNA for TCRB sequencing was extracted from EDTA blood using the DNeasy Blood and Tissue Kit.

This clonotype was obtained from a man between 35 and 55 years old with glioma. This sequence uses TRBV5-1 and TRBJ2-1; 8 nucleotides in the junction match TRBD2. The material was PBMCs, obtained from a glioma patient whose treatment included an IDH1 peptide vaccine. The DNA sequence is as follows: TGCGCCAGCAGTCGTACGACTAGCGTATACAATGAGCAGTTCTTC. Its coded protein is CASSRTTSVYNEQFF.